The 6 T cell receptor beta chains given below trace back to one sample, sequenced in a study of blood T cells in healthy people across ages. Using a J-beta primer mix together with a sample-barcoded 5' primer, a second PCR was run for roughly 7 to 11 cycles. One entry per CDR3 protein results from TCRdb running MiXCR on the 5' RACE reads. The sample holds approximately 850,000 distinct CDR3 sequences; roughly 60% are singletons and the top ten take approximately 23%. The source material was blood. Receptor source: a man under 40 in good health.

Written as DNA, the CDR3 is TGTGCCTGGAGAGACAGGGGAACAGATACGCAGTATTTT. Translated, it gives CAWRDRGTDTQYF. The chain joins TRBV30 to TRBJ2-3; 8 bases match TRBD1. The CDR3 is 13 amino acids. Germline lookup yields CDR1 GTSNPN and CDR2 SVGIG (reference sequence). The ends lost 3 bases at V and 3 bases at J; junction bases unmatched: 2.

This chain connects TRBV6-5 to TRBJ2-1; the D is unclear. CDR1 is MNHEY, CDR2 SVGAGI, per germline. V was cut by 3 bases and J by 9 bases, with 18 bases left in between. This CDR3 comprises 15 residues. CDR3 protein: CASSYSTSLLGEQFF. The CDR3 nucleotides are TGTGCCAGCAGTTATTCGACCAGCCTTCTCGGTGAGCAGTTCTTC.

J is TRBJ1-2 and V is TRBV7-2; a possible D gene is TRBD1 (5 bases). V lost 3 bases and J 7 bases, leaving 12 bases between the germline ends. The CDR3 totals 13 residues. Germline V gene data show CDR1 as SGHTA and CDR2 as FQGNSA. The CDR3 DNA reads as TGTGCCAGCAGCTTGACGGGGGACGGTGGCTACACCTTC. Amino acid sequence: CASSLTGDGGYTF. Combining the CDR3 with reference TRBV7-2 and TRBJ1-2 gives the whole variable domain GAGVSQSPSNKVTEKGKDVELRCDPISGHTALYWYRQSLGQGLEFLIYFQGNSAPDKSGLPSDRFSAERTGGSVSTLTIQRTQQEDSAVYLCASSLTGDGGYTFGSGTRLTVV.

This clonotype was counted between two and nine times. This chain links TRBV20-1 with TRBJ2-1, with D maybe TRBD2 (6 bases). Germline assignment: CDR1 DFQATT and CDR2 SNEGSKA (reference sequence). This CDR3 contains 14 residues. V lost 5 bases and J lost 0, with 11 bases in between. CDR3 nucleotides: TGCAGTGCTTTAGCGGAGACCTCCTACAATGAGCAGTTCTTC. It codes for CSALAETSYNEQFF.

The rearrangement uses TRBV19 and TRBJ2-7; D remains unclear. Between the trimmed V and J ends, which lost 3 bases and 2 bases, there was a span of 8 bases. The CDR3 spans 13 residues. Germline CDR1 is LNHDA and CDR2 is SQIVND (reference sequence). The CDR3 DNA sequence: TGTGCCAGTAGTATTTCTAGAGCCTACGAGCAGTACTTC. This gives the protein CASSISRAYEQYF.

The V call is TRBV6-5, the J call TRBJ2-1, with TRBD2 identical over 8 bases. V gave up 0 bases and J gave up 4 bases; unmatched junction bases: 5. The CDR3 contains 16 residues. Germline V gene data show CDR1 as MNHEY and CDR2 as SVGAGI. The DNA for the CDR3 is TGTGCCAGCAGTTACTCGCATCCGGGAGGGTACAATGAGCAGTTCTTC. Protein sequence: CASSYSHPGGYNEQFF.